The 31 T cell receptor beta chains below all came from one sample that was sequenced in a study of PD-L1 blockade in urothelial cancer. Clones were read by immunoSEQ multiplex PCR, and TCRdb kept only the in-frame ones, dropping some. The table lists approximately 70,000 clones, 85% to 90% of them singletons. Source: PBMCs, taken around atezolizumab (anti-PD-L1) treatment. The receptors come from a man in his fifties or sixties with urothelial cancer.

The chain combines TRBV5-1 with TRBJ1-2; 8 bases fit TRBD1. The J segment lost 6 bases and the V segment lost 0 bases, leaving 7 bases of the junction unmatched. Germline CDR1 is SGHRS and CDR2 is YFSETQ. The CDR3 has 15 amino acids. This CDR3 is CASSLDSPGGDGYTF. The CDR3 coding sequence is TGCGCCAGCAGCTTGGATTCTCCAGGGGGCGATGGCTACACCTTC.

This chain joins TRBV11-2 and TRBJ2-4; 9 nucleotides agree with TRBD1. This CDR3 spans 15 amino acids. Germline loops: CDR1 SGHAT, CDR2 FQNNGV. The ends lost 3 bases at V and 8 bases at J; junction bases unmatched: 8. The CDR3 region has the DNA TGTGCCAGCAGCTTGTCCGCCGGGACAGGGTACATTCAGTACTTC. Translation: CASSLSAGTGYIQYF. The variable domain in full, completed from reference TRBV11-2 and TRBJ2-4, reads EAGVAQSPRYKIIEKRQSVAFWCNPISGHATLYWYQQILGQGPKLLIQFQNNGVVDDSQLPKDRFSAERLKGVDSTLKIQPAKLEDSAVYLCASSLSAGTGYIQYFGAGTRLSVL.

The genes are TRBV30 and TRBJ1-1, with 8 positions matching TRBD1. There are 18 residues in the CDR3. With V trimmed by 0 bases and J by 1 base, 13 bases remained unmatched. Per germline, CDR1 GTSNPN and CDR2 SVGIG (reference sequence). Written as DNA, the CDR3 is TGTGCCTGGAGTGTACGTTCCGGGCAGGGGGCGCAGAACACTGAAGCTTTCTTT. As protein: CAWSVRSGQGAQNTEAFF. The whole variable domain, remainder taken from reference TRBV30 and TRBJ1-1, is SQTIHQWPATLVQPVGSPLSLECTVEGTSNPNLYWYRQAAGRGLQLLFYSVGIGQISSEVPQNLSASRPQDRQFILSSKKLLLSDSGFYLCAWSVRSGQGAQNTEAFFGQGTRLTVV.

This chain links TRBV5-1 with TRBJ2-7; 10 bases match TRBD2. Trimming cost V 0 bases and J 4 bases; bases outside gene matches: 4. This CDR3 has 15 residues. Germline assignment: CDR1 SGHRS and CDR2 YFSETQ. The CDR3 here is CASSLASGRQYEQYF. CDR3 nucleotide sequence: TGCGCCAGCAGCTTGGCTAGCGGGAGACAGTACGAGCAGTACTTC.

This chain joins TRBV7-7 and TRBJ2-7, with D unresolved. Trimming left V 10 bases short and J 1 base short, with 17 bases between. CDR3 size: 14 residues. CDR1 SSHAT and CDR2 FNYEAQ come from the germline V gene (reference sequence). The CDR3 nucleotides read TGTGCCACCAAAGAAGAAGCCGAATCCTACGAGCAGTACTTC. Residues: CATKEEAESYEQYF.

For the CDR3, the DNA is TGTGCCTGGCGGAGGGGACAGGGTTTTTACGAGCAGTACTTC. This translates into CAWRRGQGFYEQYF. This chain connects TRBV30 to TRBJ2-7; 9 nucleotides line up with TRBD1. This CDR3 is built from 14 residues. The V segment lost 5 bases and the J segment 4 bases; nucleotides outside the gene matches: 9. The germline gives CDR1 GTSNPN, CDR2 SVGIG (reference sequence).

The rearrangement uses TRBV18 and TRBJ2-7, with TRBD1 matching 9 bases. This CDR3 comprises 14 residues. The germline CDR1 and CDR2 sequences are KGHSH and LQKENI. Unmatched junction bases numbered 8, after V lost 5 bases and J lost 6 bases. The CDR3 bases are TGTGCCAGCTCAGCCGGGACAGGGACCTCCGAGCAGTACTTC. Amino acid sequence: CASSAGTGTSEQYF.

The gene calls are TRBV27 and TRBJ2-5, with TRBD2 identical over 10 bases. CDR1 and CDR2 (germline): MNHEY, SMNVEV (reference sequence). There are 16 residues in the CDR3. Trimming cost V 6 bases and J 6 bases; bases outside gene matches: 13. The CDR3 DNA sequence: TGTGCCAGCAGCAAAATAGCGGGGGGCCCAGTACAGACCCAGTACTTC. It translates to CASSKIAGGPVQTQYF.

CDR3 DNA: TGTGCCAGCAGCGCCAAGACCGGGACAGGGACCCTTGCTACTGGGGCCAACGTCCTGACTTTC. Its translation is CASSAKTGTGTLATGANVLTF. This chain joins TRBV9 and TRBJ2-6; 9 nucleotides match TRBD1. J was trimmed by 2 bases and V by 3 bases; bases with no gene match: 18. The CDR3 is made up of 21 amino acids. CDR1 and CDR2 from the germline V gene are SGDLS and YYNGEE.

The chain combines TRBV29-1 with TRBJ1-5; 8 bases fit TRBD1. The germline V gene encodes CDR1 SQVTM and CDR2 ANQGSEA. J was trimmed by 4 bases and V by 7 bases; bases with no gene match: 3. The CDR3 contains 12 residues. The CDR3 bases are TGCAGCGCCCGACAGGGGAATCAGCCCCAGCATTTT. It translates to CSARQGNQPQHF.

This clone was seen once. The J gene is TRBJ2-2, the V gene TRBV6-5; D is perhaps TRBD2 (6 bases). Germline lookup yields CDR1 MNHEY and CDR2 SVGAGI. V lost 0 bases, J lost 6 bases, and 8 bases lay in between. The CDR3 is 14 residues long. The CDR3 nucleotides are TGTGCCAGCAGTTACTCGGCGGGACCCGGGGAGCTGTTTTTT. Its protein product is CASSYSAGPGELFF.

The chain is built from TRBV6-5 and TRBJ2-3; weak D call: TRBD2 (7 bases). Germline V gives CDR1 MNHEY, CDR2 SVGAGI. The CDR3 covers 15 residues. V was pared by 5 bases and J by 1 base, with 13 bases between. CDR3 sequence: CASSGGGRRTDTQYF. DNA for the CDR3: TGTGCCAGCAGTGGGGGGGGCCGACGCACAGATACGCAGTATTTT.

The V call is TRBV4-1, the J call TRBJ2-1, with D possibly TRBD2 on 5 matching bases. Germline CDR1 and CDR2: MGHRA and YSYEKL. CDR3 size: 17 residues. V was pared by 1 base and J by 6 bases, with 19 bases between. CDR3 nucleotides: TGCGCCAGCAGCCAAGCGGGTAGGCGGTTCGCGGGCAATGAGCAGTTCTTC. Translation: CASSQAGRRFAGNEQFF.

The V and J genes are TRBV7-2 and TRBJ2-3, with a possible D match to TRBD2 (6 bases). Germline lookup yields CDR1 SGHTA and CDR2 FQGNSA. This CDR3 contains 15 residues. V gave up 1 base and J gave up 5 bases, with 13 bases separating them. CDR3 in DNA: TGTGCCAGCAGCTTAGGCGCGGGGTATGGAGATACGCAGTATTTT. Translated: CASSLGAGYGDTQYF.

Remarks on this clone: One end of the junction varies from germline; a read error may be responsible. This chain joins TRBV23-1 and TRBJ1-5; 8 bases agree with TRBD1. TRBV23-1 is assigned to the ORF class and has an uncertain function. This CDR3 has 19 residues. The CDR3 nucleotides are TGCGCCAGCAGTCACGTCCCCCAGCGGACAGGGACTGGCAATCAGCCCCATCATTTT. It is translated as CASSHVPQRTGTGNQPHHF.

The chain links TRBV6-5 to TRBJ1-1; the D is unclear. V lost 2 bases, J lost 1 base, and 5 bases lay in between. The CDR3 sequence is 13 residues long. From germline, CDR1 is MNHEY and CDR2 SVGAGI. In nucleotides, the CDR3 is TGTGCCAGCAGTTACGGCCGGAACACTGAAGCTTTCTTT. Its translation is CASSYGRNTEAFF.

This clone was observed a handful of times. The chain carries TRBV20-1 and TRBJ1-2; the D gene is possibly TRBD1 (5 bases). Between the trimmed V and J ends, which lost 6 bases and 6 bases, there was a span of 8 bases. Germline V gene data show CDR1 as DFQATT and CDR2 as SNEGSKA (reference sequence). CDR3 length: 10 residues. As DNA, the CDR3 is TGCAGTGCGGACAAGGATGGCTACACCTTC. Protein product: CSADKDGYTF.

The V and J genes are TRBV2 and TRBJ1-1; D remains unclear. Trimming took off 3 bases at V and 7 bases at J, with 6 bases between the two ends. Germline values: CDR1 SNHLY, CDR2 FYNNEI. The length of the CDR3 is 11 residues. CDR3 nucleotide sequence: TGTGCCAGCAGTGAGCAGTATGAAGCTTTCTTT. Amino acid sequence: CASSEQYEAFF.

The chain has TRBV19 and TRBJ1-6; D might be TRBD1 (6 bases). Germline V lookup: CDR1 LNHDA, CDR2 SQIVND (reference sequence). V was trimmed by 6 bases and J by 6 bases, leaving 9 bases between them. The CDR3 runs to 13 residues. In DNA form, the CDR3 reads TGTGCCAGTAGAACAGGGTTTAATTCACCCCTCCACTTT. Protein product: CASRTGFNSPLHF.

This chain uses TRBV10-3 with TRBJ2-7; a possible D gene is TRBD2 (5 bases). Per germline, CDR1 ENHRY and CDR2 SYGVKD. The CDR3 covers 15 residues. With 3 bases removed from V and 1 base from J, the gap between germline ends came to 13 bases. This chain's CDR3 is CAISDERGQSYEQYF. The CDR3 DNA reads as TGTGCCATCAGTGACGAACGCGGGCAATCCTACGAGCAGTACTTC.

The V gene is TRBV28, the J gene TRBJ2-3; 7 bases line up with TRBD2. Trimming cost V 1 base and J 2 bases; bases outside gene matches: 9. CDR3 length: 17 residues. Germline V gene lookup returns CDR1 MDHEN and CDR2 SYDVKM. The CDR3 loop reads CASSLFRASGFTDTQYF. For the CDR3, the DNA is TGTGCCAGCAGTTTATTTCGGGCTAGCGGATTCACAGATACGCAGTATTTT.

The rearrangement uses TRBV28 and TRBJ1-2; 9 bases map to TRBD1. Germline-derived CDR1 and CDR2 are MDHEN and SYDVKM. Trimming cost V 6 bases and J 9 bases; bases outside gene matches: 14. The CDR3 extends over 15 amino acids. The CDR3 reads CASRPRDRALWSYTF. CDR3 in DNA: TGTGCCAGCAGACCCCGGGACAGGGCCCTCTGGAGCTACACCTTC.

The V gene is TRBV5-6, the J gene TRBJ2-3; weak D call: TRBD1 (5 bases). The CDR3 covers 14 residues. Germline lookup yields CDR1 SGHDT and CDR2 YYEEEE. V dropped 2 bases and J dropped 2 bases, with 9 bases sitting between them. CDR3 loop: CASSFGRDTDTQYF. As DNA, the CDR3 is TGTGCCAGCAGCTTCGGCAGGGACACAGATACGCAGTATTTT.

This chain uses TRBV18 with TRBJ1-4, with D tentatively TRBD1 (6 bases). Germline assignment: CDR1 KGHSH and CDR2 LQKENI. The CDR3 sequence is 15 residues long. V lost 5 bases and J 5 bases, leaving 15 bases between the germline ends. The CDR3 nucleotides are TGTGCCAGCTCAGCTCGGACAGTGAGAAATGAAAAACTGTTTTTT. It is translated as CASSARTVRNEKLFF.

The chain uses TRBV18 and TRBJ1-1; tentatively, D is TRBD1 (6 bases). The germline V gene encodes CDR1 KGHSH and CDR2 LQKENI. This CDR3 has 16 amino acids. V was pared by 3 bases and J by 1 base, with 15 bases between. Here the CDR3 reads CASSPRVGGTNTEAFF. In nucleotides, the CDR3 is TGTGCCAGCTCACCCCGCGTAGGGGGAACGAACACTGAAGCTTTCTTT.

In its sample, this clone was seen once. J is TRBJ1-2 and V is TRBV30; D possibly corresponds to TRBD1 (6 bases). V was trimmed by 2 bases and J by 0 bases, leaving 7 bases between them. CDR3 length equals 13 residues. Germline V gene lookup returns CDR1 GTSNPN and CDR2 SVGIG (reference sequence). The CDR3 loop is CAWSYRANYGYTF. In DNA, the CDR3 is TGTGCCTGGAGTTACAGGGCTAACTATGGCTACACCTTC.

The chain uses TRBV7-2 and TRBJ2-3; D not resolved. The CDR3 runs to 13 residues. V dropped 5 bases and J dropped 6 bases, with 12 bases sitting between them. Germline V gene lookup returns CDR1 SGHTA and CDR2 FQGNSA. CDR3 region: CASSAVPEDTQYF. CDR3 sequence (DNA): TGTGCCAGCAGCGCGGTGCCCGAGGATACGCAGTATTTT.

The rearrangement joins TRBV4-1 to TRBJ2-2, with a possible D match to TRBD1 (5 bases). The CDR3 sequence is 17 residues long. Germline CDR1 reads MGHRA; CDR2 reads YSYEKL. The germline V and J ends were trimmed by 2 bases and 1 base, with 14 bases remaining between them. CDR3 region: CASSQNPGHQNTGELFF. In nucleotides, the CDR3 is TGCGCCAGCAGCCAAAACCCCGGACACCAGAACACCGGGGAGCTGTTTTTT.

V gene TRBV5-8 combines with J gene TRBJ1-5; D is perhaps TRBD1 (5 bases). CDR1 is SGHTS and CDR2 is YDEGEE in the germline V gene. Trimming shortened V by 4 bases and J by 5 bases, and 13 bases separated the two germline ends. The CDR3 spans 14 residues. The chain's CDR3 is CASSPGTDYQPQHF. Written as DNA, the CDR3 is TGTGCCAGCAGCCCCGGGACTGACTATCAGCCCCAGCATTTT.

CDR3 DNA sequence: TGTGCCAGCAGTATTGTTCCGGGAGGCGCCGGGGAGCTGTTTTTT. As protein: CASSIVPGGAGELFF. J is TRBJ2-2 and V is TRBV2, with 7 positions matching TRBD2. Trimming removed 5 bases from V and 6 bases from J; junction bases left unmatched: 9. The CDR3 runs to 15 residues. Germline CDR1 SNHLY, CDR2 FYNNEI.

This clone was counted a single time. The gene calls are TRBV7-8 and TRBJ1-2; D perhaps matches TRBD1 (5 bases). Between the trimmed V and J ends, which lost 5 bases and 1 base, there was a span of 14 bases. Germline V gives CDR1 SGHVS, CDR2 FQNEAQ. The CDR3 contains 15 residues. This CDR3 reads CASSPPAGGNYGYTF. The CDR3 region has the DNA TGTGCCAGCAGCCCCCCCGCGGGGGGTAACTATGGCTACACCTTC. Looking up the rest from reference TRBV7-8 and TRBJ1-2 gives the full variable domain: GAGVSQSPRYKVAKRGQDVALRCDPISGHVSLFWYQQALGQGPEFLTYFQNEAQLDKSGLPSDRFFAERPEGSVSTLKIQRTQQEDSAVYLCASSPPAGGNYGYTFGSGTRLTVV.